This is a list of T cell receptor beta chains from one sample in a study of cytomegalovirus exposure and HLA in healthy donors. Libraries were prepared by immunoSEQ multiplex PCR; TCRdb keeps only in-frame clonotypes and omits some of them. The sample holds some 150,000 clones, around 80% seen once. The sequenced material came from PBMCs. These receptors were collected from a woman in her fifties or sixties in good health and CMV-seronegative. The conserved cysteine and the conserved F or W are not part of the CDR3 here. Fields, in order: clone size, J gene, V gene, D gene, CDR3 protein. D genes are given only for firm matches. Only some rows state a clone size, as once, few, many or a class for expanded clones.

>.|TRBJ2-7|TRBV7-2|TRBD1
ASSPLGTGAYEQY
>.|TRBJ1-5|TRBV18|TRBD1
ASSPGTGDQPQH
>.|TRBJ1-6|TRBV7-8|TRBD1
ASSLTDFRGSSYNSPLH
>.|TRBJ2-2|TRBV7-8|.
ASSRGRVNTGELF
>few|TRBJ2-1|TRBV7-8|TRBD2
ASSLVVTSGSDEQF
>.|TRBJ2-7|TRBV7-9|TRBD2
ASSHSGRGDEQY
>.|TRBJ2-1|TRBV4-3|TRBD2
ASSQALWGGGNEQF
>few|TRBJ2-2|TRBV19|TRBD2
ASSISGGANTGELF
>.|TRBJ2-5|TRBV28|TRBD2
ASSLLGSGRLAAETQY
>.|TRBJ1-6|TRBV7-8|TRBD1
ASSLAGTGGSNSPLH
>.|TRBJ2-1|TRBV5-1|TRBD2
ASSSPRAGGLFNEQF
>.|TRBJ2-1|TRBV6-5|.
ASSYGGSGSDEQF
>.|TRBJ1-2|TRBV21-1|.
ASSKMLPGRNYGYT
>.|TRBJ2-7|TRBV5-1|.
ASSLDPQSYEQY
>.|TRBJ1-5|TRBV28|.
AGGGNQPQH
>.|TRBJ1-1|TRBV27|TRBD1
ASSLDRVSNTEAF
>.|TRBJ2-3|TRBV4-3|TRBD2
ASSQWLAGTDTQY
>.|TRBJ1-5|TRBV28|TRBD1
ASTAAGGIGNQPQH
>.|TRBJ1-5|TRBV29-1|TRBD1
SVSGQNSNQPQH
>once|TRBJ2-4|TRBV7-2|.
ASSLEAGLKNIQY
>.|TRBJ1-2|TRBV2|TRBD1
ASSEGTGSYGYT
>.|TRBJ1-3|TRBV20-1|.
SARGGNTIY
>.|.|TRBV5-1|.
ASSLDPNGGARYEQY
>few|TRBJ2-1|TRBV20-1|.
SARDPGEQF
>few|TRBJ1-6|TRBV4-3|.
ASSQEGEGSFSPLH
>few|TRBJ1-5|TRBV15|.
ATSEPGGSNQPQH
>.|TRBJ1-2|TRBV28|.
ASKKAGDIGIYGYT
>.|TRBJ1-4|TRBV19|.
ASSKPGLTRSTNEKLF
>.|.|TRBV9|.
ASSVGVDSYEQY
>.|TRBJ1-1|TRBV18|.
ASSPTVNTEAF
>.|TRBJ1-4|TRBV4-3|.
ASSQVGPTDEKLF
>once|TRBJ2-5|TRBV5-1|.
ASSLRETQY
>.|TRBJ2-2|TRBV7-2|TRBD2
ASRGGMSGELF
>.|TRBJ1-3|TRBV4-3|.
ASSQDRELIGGNTIY
>.|TRBJ2-7|TRBV27|.
ASSLGPLSEQY
>.|TRBJ1-4|TRBV5-1|.
ASSSAPSQGPEKLF
>few|TRBJ2-3|TRBV28|TRBD2
ASSLSGGGTDTQY
>.|TRBJ1-5|TRBV7-2|.
ASSLGQGNQPQH
>.|TRBJ1-6|TRBV7-2|.
ASSLGRENSPLH
>.|TRBJ1-1|TRBV19|TRBD1
ASSMTGYTEAF
>.|TRBJ1-3|TRBV9|TRBD1
ASSEGDRSFSGNTIY
>.|TRBJ1-1|TRBV13|.
ASSLGARNTEAF
>.|TRBJ1-6|TRBV2|.
ASRGSTSYNSPLH
>few|TRBJ2-6|TRBV28|.
ASSPRQISGANVLT